This T cell receptor (beta chain) appears in the sequencing data of a study of shared clonotypes between healthy human individuals. Profiled with immunoSEQ multiplex PCR; TCRdb holds only in-frame clones, not every one. The table records some 2.4 million clones, under 95% of them present only once. This clone was seen just once. The sequence derives from a man aged 18 to 35 in good health. Some clones in this sample may be carry-over from other donors' samples. Sequenced material: naive CD4+ T cells from PBMCs. The subset is: CD45RA+ positively selected.

CDR3 in amino acids: CASSAAGATKEQYF. In DNA, the CDR3 is TGTGCCAGCAGCGCCGCGGGAGCGACTAAGGAGCAGTACTTC. This sequence joins TRBV9 and TRBJ2-7; 7 bases agree with TRBD2. Germline V gene lookup returns CDR1 SGDLS and CDR2 YYNGEE. The trim removed 3 bases at V and 7 bases at J, leaving 10 bases unmatched. This CDR3 is built from 14 residues. The full variable domain, its missing parts supplied by reference TRBV9 and TRBJ2-7, is DSGVTQTPKHLITATGQRVTLRCSPRSGDLSVYWYQQSLDQGLQFLIQYYNGEERAKGNILERFSAQQFPDLHSELNLSSLELGDSALYFCASSAAGATKEQYFGPGTRLTVT.